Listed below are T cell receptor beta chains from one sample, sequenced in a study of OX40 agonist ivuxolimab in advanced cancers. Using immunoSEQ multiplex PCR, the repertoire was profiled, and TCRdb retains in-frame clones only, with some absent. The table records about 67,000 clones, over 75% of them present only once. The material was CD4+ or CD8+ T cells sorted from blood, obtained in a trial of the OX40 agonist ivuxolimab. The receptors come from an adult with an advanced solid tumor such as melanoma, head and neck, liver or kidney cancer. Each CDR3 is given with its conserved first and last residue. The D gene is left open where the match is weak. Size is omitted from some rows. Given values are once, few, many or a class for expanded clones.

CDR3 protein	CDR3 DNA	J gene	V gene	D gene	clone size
CASPSKAGTGAQNTEAFF	TGTGCCAGCCCAAGCAAGGCGGGGACCGGAGCCCAGAACACTGAAGCTTTCTTT	TRBJ1-1	TRBV28	.	.
CASSSVGMMQYF	TGTGCCAGCAGCTCTGTGGGGATGATGCAGTATTTT	TRBJ2-3	TRBV11-3	.	.
CASSPGTSETGELFF	TGTGCCAGCAGCCCTGGGACTAGCGAGACCGGGGAGCTGTTTTTT	TRBJ2-2	TRBV7-6	TRBD2	.
CSVIGGQRGASTDTQYF	TGCAGCGTCATAGGTGGCCAGCGGGGGGCCAGCACAGATACGCAGTATTTT	TRBJ2-3	TRBV29-1	TRBD2	.
CSVVELISGANVLTF	TGCAGCGTTGTGGAGCTAATCTCTGGGGCCAACGTCCTGACTTTC	TRBJ2-6	TRBV29-1	.	.
CASSLGGASYNEQFF	TGTGCCAGCAGCTTGGGTGGGGCCTCCTACAATGAGCAGTTCTTC	TRBJ2-1	TRBV7-9	.	.
CASSLGAGFGNTIYF	TGTGCCAGCAGCTTGGGAGCTGGGTTTGGAAACACCATATATTTT	TRBJ1-3	TRBV5-4	.	.
CASSYRGEAFF	TGTGCCAGCAGCTACAGGGGAGAAGCTTTCTTT	TRBJ1-1	TRBV5-5	TRBD1	.
CASSLEGRGREKLFF	TGTGCCAGCAGCTTAGAGGGCAGGGGACGTGAAAAACTGTTTTTT	TRBJ1-4	TRBV7-9	.	once
CASSHSGANEQFF	TGCGCCAGCAGCCACAGCGGGGCGAATGAGCAGTTCTTC	TRBJ2-1	TRBV4-3	TRBD2	.
CASSQVGAGRSSGANVLTF	TGCGCCAGCAGCCAAGTGGGCGCAGGGAGGAGCTCTGGGGCCAACGTCCTGACTTTC	TRBJ2-6	TRBV4-1	.	.
CASSRVAGAKNEQFF	TGTGCCAGCAGCCGAGTAGCGGGAGCTAAAAATGAGCAGTTCTTC	TRBJ2-1	TRBV5-4	TRBD2	.
CASSLGLSGYGYTF	TGTGCCAGCAGCTTAGGCCTGTCGGGGTACGGCTACACCTTC	TRBJ1-2	TRBV13	.	.
CASSQVGGDTYNEQFF	TGCGCCAGCAGCCAAGTCGGGGGCGATACCTACAATGAGCAGTTCTTC	TRBJ2-1	TRBV4-3	.	.
CASSEETDTQYF	TGTGCCAGCAGTGAGGAGACAGATACGCAGTATTTT	TRBJ2-3	TRBV2	.	.
CASSLARQETQYF	TGTGCCAGCAGCTTAGCGAGGCAAGAGACCCAGTACTTC	TRBJ2-5	TRBV7-2	.	.
CASTLGQSSGNTIYF	TGTGCCAGCACCCTAGGACAGTCCTCTGGAAACACCATATATTTT	TRBJ1-3	TRBV28	.	.
CASTTSYEQYF	TGTGCCAGCACTACGAGCTACGAGCAGTACTTC	TRBJ2-7	TRBV7-2	.	.
CASSYSNGGWTGELFF	TGTGCCAGCAGTTACTCGAATGGGGGCTGGACCGGGGAGCTGTTTTTT	TRBJ2-2	TRBV6-6	.	.
CASTPAGQSSGNTIYF	TGTGCCAGCACTCCCGCGGGACAGAGCTCTGGAAACACCATATATTTT	TRBJ1-3	TRBV28	TRBD1	.
CASSPGQGFEETQYF	TGCGCCAGCAGCCCAGGACAGGGCTTCGAGGAGACCCAGTACTTC	TRBJ2-5	TRBV4-3	TRBD1	.
CASSLSGVRTAYNEQFF	TGTGCCAGCAGCTTAAGCGGGGTTCGGACAGCTTACAATGAGCAGTTCTTC	TRBJ2-1	TRBV11-2	.	few
CASRPTGGSTNEKLFF	TGCGCCAGCAGACCCACAGGGGGCAGCACTAATGAAAAACTGTTTTTT	TRBJ1-4	TRBV10-1	TRBD1	.
CASETGDWGQPQHF	TGTGCCAGCGAAACGGGGGATTGGGGTCAGCCCCAGCATTTT	TRBJ1-5	TRBV28	.	.
CASSLSRGMNTEAFF	TGTGCCAGCAGCCTAAGCCGGGGTATGAACACTGAAGCTTTCTTT	TRBJ1-1	TRBV7-2	.	.
CASSPSSGESYNEQFF	TGCGCCAGCAGCCCGAGTAGCGGGGAGAGTTACAATGAGCAGTTCTTC	TRBJ2-1	TRBV5-1	TRBD2	.
CSVGGNYGYTF	TGCAGTGTCGGGGGAAACTATGGCTACACCTTC	TRBJ1-2	TRBV20-1	.	.
CAWSGQGRGPNTEAFF	TGTGCCTGGAGTGGACAGGGCCGAGGTCCGAACACTGAAGCTTTCTTT	TRBJ1-1	TRBV30	TRBD1	once
CASSLATELSTDTQYF	TGTGCCAGCAGCTTGGCGACAGAGTTAAGCACAGATACGCAGTATTTT	TRBJ2-3	TRBV5-6	.	.
CASSLWQGNTGELFF	TGTGCCAGCAGTCTTTGGCAGGGGAACACCGGGGAGCTGTTTTTT	TRBJ2-2	TRBV28	.	.
CASSRDRHTRYTF	TGTGCCAGCAGCCGGGACAGGCATACTCGCTACACCTTC	TRBJ1-2	TRBV2	TRBD1	.
CASSSLGGPYEQYF	TGTGCCAGTTCGTCTTTGGGGGGCCCCTACGAGCAGTACTTC	TRBJ2-7	TRBV19	.	.
CASSAVQVDTQYF	TGTGCCAGCAGCGCGGTCCAAGTCGATACGCAGTATTTT	TRBJ2-3	TRBV11-3	.	.
CASSLAGDGDTQYF	TGTGCCAGCAGCTTAGCTGGGGACGGAGATACGCAGTATTTT	TRBJ2-3	TRBV7-9	.	.
CASSFSEPGLAGGYQETQYF	TGTGCCAGCAGCTTCTCTGAACCGGGACTAGCGGGAGGGTACCAAGAGACCCAGTACTTC	TRBJ2-5	TRBV7-6	TRBD2	.
CASSLVRPVSNTGELFF	TGTGCCAGCAGCTTAGTAAGACCAGTCTCGAACACCGGGGAGCTGTTTTTT	TRBJ2-2	TRBV7-9	.	.
CASSSRGGASSGELFF	TGTGCCAGCAGCTCCCGCGGGGGGGCAAGTTCCGGGGAGCTGTTTTTT	TRBJ2-2	TRBV13	TRBD2	.
CASSETRAGTGETQYF	TGTGCCAGCAGTGAGACCCGAGCGGGGACGGGGGAGACCCAGTACTTC	TRBJ2-5	TRBV6-1	TRBD2	.
CASSVGDRTDTQYF	TGTGCCAGCAGCGTAGGGGACCGCACAGATACGCAGTATTTT	TRBJ2-3	TRBV9	.	.
CASSSPTGTGVQETQYF	TGTGCCAGCAGTTCACCCACCGGGACAGGGGTCCAAGAGACCCAGTACTTC	TRBJ2-5	TRBV28	TRBD1	.
CASSPSPGLAHQETQYF	TGTGCCAGCAGCCCATCTCCGGGACTAGCGCACCAAGAGACCCAGTACTTC	TRBJ2-5	TRBV13	TRBD2	medium-sized
CAIKPSGRTETQYF	TGTGCCATCAAGCCTAGCGGGAGAACGGAGACCCAGTACTTC	TRBJ2-5	TRBV10-3	TRBD2	.
CASSHGTGFYNEQFF	TGTGCCAGTAGTCACGGGACAGGGTTCTACAATGAGCAGTTCTTC	TRBJ2-1	TRBV19	TRBD1	.
CATIAYDRNVETQYF	TGTGCCACCATAGCTTACGACAGGAATGTGGAGACCCAGTACTTC	TRBJ2-5	TRBV27	.	.
CSVERLAPPMNEQFF	TGCAGCGTTGAAAGGCTAGCTCCTCCCATGAATGAGCAGTTCTTC	TRBJ2-1	TRBV29-1	.	once
CASSELAGQWQYF	TGTGCCAGCAGTGAACTAGCGGGACAGTGGCAGTACTTC	TRBJ2-7	TRBV6-1	TRBD2	once
CASSSRSNFARGSYEQYF	TGTGCCAGCAGCTCCCGATCCAACTTTGCAAGGGGATCCTACGAGCAGTACTTC	TRBJ2-7	TRBV13	.	.
CASSQESGRRTDTQYF	TGTGCCAGCAGCCAAGAGAGCGGGAGACGCACAGATACGCAGTATTTT	TRBJ2-3	TRBV4-2	TRBD2	.
CASKTLAGHTYEQYF	TGTGCCAGCAAGACATTAGCGGGTCACACCTACGAGCAGTACTTC	TRBJ2-7	TRBV27	TRBD2	.
CASSLALGATNEKLFF	TGTGCCAGCAGCTTAGCGTTGGGGGCAACTAATGAAAAACTGTTTTTT	TRBJ1-4	TRBV7-2	.	.
CASSVGTTGHQPQHF	TGTGCCAGCAGCGTAGGGACAACAGGGCATCAGCCCCAGCATTTT	TRBJ1-5	TRBV9	.	.
CASTLNYRGSDTQYF	TGTGCCAGTACCCTGAATTACAGGGGATCAGATACGCAGTATTTT	TRBJ2-3	TRBV19	TRBD1	.